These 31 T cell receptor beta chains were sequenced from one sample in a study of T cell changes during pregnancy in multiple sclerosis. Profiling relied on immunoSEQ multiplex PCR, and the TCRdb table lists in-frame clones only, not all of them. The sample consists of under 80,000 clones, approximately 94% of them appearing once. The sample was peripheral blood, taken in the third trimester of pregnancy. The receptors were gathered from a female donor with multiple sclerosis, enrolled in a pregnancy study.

CDR3 amino acids: CASSLTGDRAYEQFF. Written as DNA, the CDR3 is TGTGCCAGCAGCTTAACGGGGGACAGGGCCTATGAGCAGTTCTTC. The chain carries TRBV7-3 and TRBJ2-1; 9 nucleotides agree with TRBD1. J was trimmed by 8 bases and V by 0 bases; bases with no gene match: 5. CDR3 size: 15 residues. Germline CDR1 is SGHTA and CDR2 is FQGTGA.

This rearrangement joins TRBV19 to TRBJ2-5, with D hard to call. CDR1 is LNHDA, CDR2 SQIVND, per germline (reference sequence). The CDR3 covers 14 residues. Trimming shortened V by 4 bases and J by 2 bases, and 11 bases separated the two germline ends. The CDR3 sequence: CASSTLRLQETQYF. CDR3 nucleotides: TGTGCCAGTAGTACCTTAAGACTTCAAGAGACCCAGTACTTC.

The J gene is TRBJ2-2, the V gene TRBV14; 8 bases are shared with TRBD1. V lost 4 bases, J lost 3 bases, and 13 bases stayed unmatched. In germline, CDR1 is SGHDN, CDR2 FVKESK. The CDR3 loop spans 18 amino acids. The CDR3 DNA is TGTGCCAGCAGCCCGAGGTCCCGGGACAGGTTTTACACCGGGGAGCTGTTTTTT. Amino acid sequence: CASSPRSRDRFYTGELFF.

This CDR3 is CASSYSSQGTEQFF. The CDR3 bases are TGTGCCAGCAGTTACTCCTCTCAGGGCACTGAGCAGTTCTTC. The chain uses TRBV6-5 and TRBJ2-1; tentative D call: TRBD1 (5 bases). CDR1 and CDR2 from the germline V gene are MNHEY and SVGAGI. The CDR3 length is 14 residues. V dropped 0 bases and J dropped 9 bases, with 12 bases sitting between them.

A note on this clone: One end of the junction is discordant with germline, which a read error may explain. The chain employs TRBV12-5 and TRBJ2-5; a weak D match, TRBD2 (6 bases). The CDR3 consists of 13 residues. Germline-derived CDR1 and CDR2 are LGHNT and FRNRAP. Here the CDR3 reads CASGEGGQKTQYF. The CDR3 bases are TGTGCTAGTGGGGAGGGCGGCCAAAAGACCCAGTACTTC.

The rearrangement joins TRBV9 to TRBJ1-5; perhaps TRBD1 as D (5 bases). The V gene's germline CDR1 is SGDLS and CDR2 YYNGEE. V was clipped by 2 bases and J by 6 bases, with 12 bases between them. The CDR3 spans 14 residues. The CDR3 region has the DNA TGTGCCAGCAGCGTCGGACAAGTTGGTCAGCCCCAGCATTTT. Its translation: CASSVGQVGQPQHF. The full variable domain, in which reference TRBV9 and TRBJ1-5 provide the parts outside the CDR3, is DSGVTQTPKHLITATGQRVTLRCSPRSGDLSVYWYQQSLDQGLQFLIQYYNGEERAKGNILERFSAQQFPDLHSELNLSSLELGDSALYFCASSVGQVGQPQHFGDGTRLSIL.

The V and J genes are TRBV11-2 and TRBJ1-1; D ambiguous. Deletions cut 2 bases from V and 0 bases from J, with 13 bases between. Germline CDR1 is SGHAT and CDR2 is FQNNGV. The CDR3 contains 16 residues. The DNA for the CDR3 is TGTGCCAGCAGCTTATGGAGGAGGGAGATGAACACTGAAGCTTTCTTT. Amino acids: CASSLWRREMNTEAFF.

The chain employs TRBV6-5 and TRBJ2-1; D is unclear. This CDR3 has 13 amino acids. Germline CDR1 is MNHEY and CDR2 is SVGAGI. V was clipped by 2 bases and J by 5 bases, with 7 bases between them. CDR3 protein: CASSYQRNNEQFF. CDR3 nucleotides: TGTGCCAGCAGTTACCAGAGGAACAATGAGCAGTTCTTC.

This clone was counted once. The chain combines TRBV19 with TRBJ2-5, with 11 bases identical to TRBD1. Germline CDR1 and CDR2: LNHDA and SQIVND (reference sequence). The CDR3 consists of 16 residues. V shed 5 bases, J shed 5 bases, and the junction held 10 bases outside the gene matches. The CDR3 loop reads CASSSTGTGGSETQYF. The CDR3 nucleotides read TGTGCCAGTAGTTCGACCGGGACAGGGGGAAGCGAGACCCAGTACTTC.

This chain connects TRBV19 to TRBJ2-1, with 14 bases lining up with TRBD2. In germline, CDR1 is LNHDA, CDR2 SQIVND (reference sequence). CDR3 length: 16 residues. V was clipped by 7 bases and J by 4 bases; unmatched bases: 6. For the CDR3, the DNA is TGTGCCAGTAACCCAGGACTAGCGGGGGGTTACAATGAGCAGTTCTTC. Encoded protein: CASNPGLAGGYNEQFF. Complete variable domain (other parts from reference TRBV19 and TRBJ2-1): DGGITQSPKYLFRKEGQNVTLSCEQNLNHDAMYWYRQDPGQGLRLIYYSQIVNDFQKGDIAEGYSVSREKKESFPLTVTSAQKNPTAFYLCASNPGLAGGYNEQFFGPGTRLTVL.

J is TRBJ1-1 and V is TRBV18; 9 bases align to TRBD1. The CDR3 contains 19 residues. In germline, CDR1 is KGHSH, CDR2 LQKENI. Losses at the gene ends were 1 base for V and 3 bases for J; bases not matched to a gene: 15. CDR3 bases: TGTGCCAGCTCACCACGTGGGCGCGGGACAGGGAGGGTTGACACTGAAGCTTTCTTT. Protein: CASSPRGRGTGRVDTEAFF.

The CDR3: CASSHTGGPSYGYTF. The CDR3 DNA is TGCGCCAGCAGCCATACAGGGGGCCCTAGCTATGGCTACACCTTC. This chain uses TRBV4-3 with TRBJ1-2; TRBD1 agrees at 9 bases. This CDR3 is built from 15 residues. V trimming: 3 bases; J trimming: 4 bases; junction bases outside the gene matches: 6. Germline loops: CDR1 LGHNA, CDR2 YSLEER.

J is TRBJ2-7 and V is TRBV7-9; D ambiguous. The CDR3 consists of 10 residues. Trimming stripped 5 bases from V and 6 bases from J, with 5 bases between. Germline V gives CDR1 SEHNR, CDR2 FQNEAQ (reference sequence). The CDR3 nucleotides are TGTGCCAGCAGCAACTCCGAGCAGTACTTC. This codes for CASSNSEQYF. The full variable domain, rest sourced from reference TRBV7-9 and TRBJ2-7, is DTGVSQNPRHKITKRGQNVTFRCDPISEHNRLYWYRQTLGQGPEFLTYFQNEAQLEKSRLLSDRFSAERPKGSFSTLEIQRTEQGDSAMYLCASSNSEQYFGPGTRLTVT.

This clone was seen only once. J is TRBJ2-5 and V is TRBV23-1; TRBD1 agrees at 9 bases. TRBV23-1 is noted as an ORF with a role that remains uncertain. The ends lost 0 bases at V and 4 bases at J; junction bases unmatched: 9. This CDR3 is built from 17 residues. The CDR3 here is CASSQSAGQGWPETQYF. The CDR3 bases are TGCGCCAGCAGTCAATCGGCGGGACAGGGTTGGCCAGAGACCCAGTACTTC.

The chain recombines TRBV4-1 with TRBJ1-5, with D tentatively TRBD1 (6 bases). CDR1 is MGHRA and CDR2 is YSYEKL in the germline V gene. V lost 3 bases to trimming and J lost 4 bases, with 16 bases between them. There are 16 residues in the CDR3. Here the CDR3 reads CASSQKAGQKNQPQHF. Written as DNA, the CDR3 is TGCGCCAGCAGCCAGAAGGCCGGACAGAAAAATCAGCCCCAGCATTTT.

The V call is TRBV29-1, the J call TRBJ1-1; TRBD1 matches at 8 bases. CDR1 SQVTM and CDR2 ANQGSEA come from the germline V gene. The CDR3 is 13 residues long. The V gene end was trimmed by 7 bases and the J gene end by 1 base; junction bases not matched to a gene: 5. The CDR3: CSGRQGSNTEAFF. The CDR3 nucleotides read TGCAGCGGCAGACAGGGGTCGAACACTGAAGCTTTCTTT.

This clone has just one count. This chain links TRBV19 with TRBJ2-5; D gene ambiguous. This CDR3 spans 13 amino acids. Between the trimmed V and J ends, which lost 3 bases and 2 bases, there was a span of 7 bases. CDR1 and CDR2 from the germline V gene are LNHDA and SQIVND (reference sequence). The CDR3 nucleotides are TGTGCCAGTAGTATGAGCAGGCAAGAGACCCAGTACTTC. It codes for CASSMSRQETQYF.

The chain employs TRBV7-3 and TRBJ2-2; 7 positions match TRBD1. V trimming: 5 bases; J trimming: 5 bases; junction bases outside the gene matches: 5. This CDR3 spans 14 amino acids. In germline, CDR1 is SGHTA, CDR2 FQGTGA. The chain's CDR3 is CASSHTTGTGELFF. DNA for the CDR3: TGTGCCAGCAGCCATACGACAGGGACCGGGGAGCTGTTTTTT. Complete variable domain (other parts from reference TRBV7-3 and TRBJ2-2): GAGVSQTPSNKVTEKGKYVELRCDPISGHTALYWYRQSLGQGPEFLIYFQGTGAADDSGLPNDRFFAVRPEGSVSTLKIQRTERGDSAVYLCASSHTTGTGELFFGEGSRLTVL.

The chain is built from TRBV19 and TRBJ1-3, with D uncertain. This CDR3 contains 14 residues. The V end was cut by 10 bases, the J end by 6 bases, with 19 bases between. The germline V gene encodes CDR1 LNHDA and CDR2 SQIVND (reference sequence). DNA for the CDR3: TGTGCCACCTCCGAAACGCGGGGTATAAACACCATATATTTT. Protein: CATSETRGINTIYF.

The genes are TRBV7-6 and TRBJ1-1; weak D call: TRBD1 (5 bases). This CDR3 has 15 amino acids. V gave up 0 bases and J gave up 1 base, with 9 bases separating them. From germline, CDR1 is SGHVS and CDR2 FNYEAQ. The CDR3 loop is CASSLARQGNTEAFF. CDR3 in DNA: TGTGCCAGCAGCTTAGCACGTCAGGGGAACACTGAAGCTTTCTTT.

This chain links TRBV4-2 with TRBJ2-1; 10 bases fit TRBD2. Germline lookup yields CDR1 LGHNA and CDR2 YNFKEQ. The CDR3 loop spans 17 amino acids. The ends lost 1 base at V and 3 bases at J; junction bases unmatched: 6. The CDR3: CASSQGAGGFYYNEQFF. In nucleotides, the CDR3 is TGTGCCAGCAGCCAAGGAGCGGGGGGGTTCTACTACAATGAGCAGTTCTTC.

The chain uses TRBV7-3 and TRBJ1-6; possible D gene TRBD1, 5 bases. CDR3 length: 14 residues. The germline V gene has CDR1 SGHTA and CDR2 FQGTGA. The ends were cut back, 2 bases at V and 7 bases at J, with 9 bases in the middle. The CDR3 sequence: CASSLGGVNSPLHF. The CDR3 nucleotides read TGTGCCAGCAGCTTAGGAGGGGTCAATTCACCCCTCCACTTT.

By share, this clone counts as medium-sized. For the CDR3, the DNA is TGTGCCAGCAGTGAGAACGGGGGGGACACCGGGGAGCTGTTTTTT. The encoded protein is CASSENGGDTGELFF. The chain links TRBV6-4 to TRBJ2-2; 8 nucleotides align to TRBD2. The CDR3 has 15 residues. Germline loops: CDR1 MRHNA, CDR2 SNTAGT. With 3 bases clipped from V and 3 bases from J, the junction kept 3 bases outside the gene matches.

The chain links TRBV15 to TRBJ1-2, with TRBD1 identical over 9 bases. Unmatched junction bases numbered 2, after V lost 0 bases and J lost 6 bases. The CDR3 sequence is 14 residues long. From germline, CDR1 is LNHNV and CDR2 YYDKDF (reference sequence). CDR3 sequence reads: CATSRDGTGHGYTF. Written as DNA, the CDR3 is TGTGCCACCAGCAGAGATGGGACAGGGCATGGCTACACCTTC. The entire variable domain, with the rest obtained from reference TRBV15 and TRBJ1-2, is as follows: DAMVIQNPRYQVTQFGKPVTLSCSQTLNHNVMYWYQQKSSQAPKLLFHYYDKDFNNEADTPDNFQSRRPNTSFCFLDIRSPGLGDTAMYLCATSRDGTGHGYTFGSGTRLTVV.

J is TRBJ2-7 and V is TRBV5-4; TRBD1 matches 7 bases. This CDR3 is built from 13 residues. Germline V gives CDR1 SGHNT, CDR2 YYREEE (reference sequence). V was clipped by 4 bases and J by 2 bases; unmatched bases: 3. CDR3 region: CASSTTGTYEQYF. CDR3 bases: TGTGCCAGCAGCACGACAGGGACCTACGAGCAGTACTTC.

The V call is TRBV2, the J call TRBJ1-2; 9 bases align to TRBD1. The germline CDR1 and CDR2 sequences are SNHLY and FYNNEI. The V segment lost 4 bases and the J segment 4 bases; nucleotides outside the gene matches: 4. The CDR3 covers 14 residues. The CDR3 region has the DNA TGTGCCAGCAGTGGGACAGGGGAAGGCTATGGCTACACCTTC. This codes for CASSGTGEGYGYTF.

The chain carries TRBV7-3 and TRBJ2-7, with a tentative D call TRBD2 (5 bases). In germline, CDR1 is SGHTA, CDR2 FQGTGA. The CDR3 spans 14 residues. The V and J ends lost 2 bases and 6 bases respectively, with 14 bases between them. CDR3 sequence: CASSLGVSGSEQYF. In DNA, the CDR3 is TGTGCCAGCAGCTTAGGTGTGTCGGGGTCCGAGCAGTACTTC.

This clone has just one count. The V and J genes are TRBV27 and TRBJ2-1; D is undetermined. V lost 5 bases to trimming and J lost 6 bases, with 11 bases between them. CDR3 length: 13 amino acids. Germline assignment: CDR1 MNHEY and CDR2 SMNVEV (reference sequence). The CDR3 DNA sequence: TGTGCCAGCAGTCACATCCCCCTCAATGAGCAGTTCTTC. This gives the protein CASSHIPLNEQFF.

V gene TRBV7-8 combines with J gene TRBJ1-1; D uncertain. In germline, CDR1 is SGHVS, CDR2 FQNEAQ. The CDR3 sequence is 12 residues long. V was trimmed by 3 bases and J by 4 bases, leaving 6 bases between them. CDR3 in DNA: TGTGCCAGCAGCTTCCCGGGCACTGAAGCTTTCTTT. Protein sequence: CASSFPGTEAFF.

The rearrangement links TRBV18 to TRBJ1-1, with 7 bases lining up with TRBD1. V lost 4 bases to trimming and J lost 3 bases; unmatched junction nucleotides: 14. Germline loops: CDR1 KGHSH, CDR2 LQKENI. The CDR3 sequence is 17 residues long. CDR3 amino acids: CASSLSLGTAQHTEAFF. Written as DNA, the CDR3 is TGTGCCAGCTCACTGAGCCTGGGGACAGCCCAACACACTGAAGCTTTCTTT. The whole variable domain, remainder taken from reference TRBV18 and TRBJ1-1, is NAGVMQNPRHLVRRRGQEARLRCSPMKGHSHVYWYRQLPEEGLKFMVYLQKENIIDESGMPKERFSAEFPKEGPSILRIQQVVRGDSAAYFCASSLSLGTAQHTEAFFGQGTRLTVV.

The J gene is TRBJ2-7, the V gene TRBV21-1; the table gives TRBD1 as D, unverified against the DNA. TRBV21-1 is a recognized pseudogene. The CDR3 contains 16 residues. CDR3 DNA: TGTGCCAGCAGCAAAAAACCTGGACAATTATCTTACGAGCAGTACTTC. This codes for CASSKKPGQLSYEQYF.